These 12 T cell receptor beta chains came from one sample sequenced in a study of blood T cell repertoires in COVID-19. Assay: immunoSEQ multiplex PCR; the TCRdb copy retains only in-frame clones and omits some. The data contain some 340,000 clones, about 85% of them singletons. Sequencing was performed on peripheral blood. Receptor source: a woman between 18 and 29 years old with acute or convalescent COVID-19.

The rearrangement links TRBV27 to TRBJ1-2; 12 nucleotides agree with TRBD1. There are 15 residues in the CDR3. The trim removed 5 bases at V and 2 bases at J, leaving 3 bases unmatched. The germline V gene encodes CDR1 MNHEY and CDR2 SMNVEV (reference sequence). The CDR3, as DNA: TGTGCCAGCAGTACGGGACAGGGGGCCAACTATGGCTACACCTTC. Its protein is CASSTGQGANYGYTF.

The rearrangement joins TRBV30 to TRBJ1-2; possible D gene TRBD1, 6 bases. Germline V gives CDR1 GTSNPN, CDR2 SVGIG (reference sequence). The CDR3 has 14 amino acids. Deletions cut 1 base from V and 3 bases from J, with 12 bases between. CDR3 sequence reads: CAWSAGGKDYGYTF. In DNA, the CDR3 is TGTGCCTGGAGTGCGGGGGGCAAGGACTATGGCTACACCTTC.

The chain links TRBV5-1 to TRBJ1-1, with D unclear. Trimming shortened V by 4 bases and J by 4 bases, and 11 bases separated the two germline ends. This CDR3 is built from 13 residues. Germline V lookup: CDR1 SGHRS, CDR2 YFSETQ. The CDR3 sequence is CASSMDGFTEAFF. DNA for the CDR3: TGCGCCAGCAGCATGGACGGTTTCACTGAAGCTTTCTTT. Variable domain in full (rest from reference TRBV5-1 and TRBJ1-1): KAGVTQTPRYLIKTRGQQVTLSCSPISGHRSVSWYQQTPGQGLQFLFEYFSETQRNKGNFPGRFSGRQFSNSRSEMNVSTLELGDSALYLCASSMDGFTEAFFGQGTRLTVV.

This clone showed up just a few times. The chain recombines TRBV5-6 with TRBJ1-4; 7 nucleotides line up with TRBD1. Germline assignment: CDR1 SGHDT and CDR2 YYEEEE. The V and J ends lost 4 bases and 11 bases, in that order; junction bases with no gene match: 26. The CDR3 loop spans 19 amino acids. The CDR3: CASSIQLGGAAAYEGKLFF. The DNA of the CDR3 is TGTGCCAGCAGCATTCAATTAGGGGGCGCGGCGGCCTACGAGGGGAAACTGTTTTTT.

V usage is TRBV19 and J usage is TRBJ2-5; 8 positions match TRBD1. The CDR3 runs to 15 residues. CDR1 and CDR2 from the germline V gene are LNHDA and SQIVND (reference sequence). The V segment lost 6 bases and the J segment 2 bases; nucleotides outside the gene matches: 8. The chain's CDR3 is CASSPRDRQQETQYF. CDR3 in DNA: TGTGCCAGTAGCCCCCGGGACAGGCAACAAGAGACCCAGTACTTC.

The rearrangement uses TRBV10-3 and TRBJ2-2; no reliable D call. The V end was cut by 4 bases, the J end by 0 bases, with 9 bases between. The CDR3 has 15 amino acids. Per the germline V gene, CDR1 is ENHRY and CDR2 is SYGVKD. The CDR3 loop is CAISVQDTNTGELFF. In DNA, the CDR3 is TGTGCCATCAGTGTTCAGGATACGAACACCGGGGAGCTGTTTTTT.

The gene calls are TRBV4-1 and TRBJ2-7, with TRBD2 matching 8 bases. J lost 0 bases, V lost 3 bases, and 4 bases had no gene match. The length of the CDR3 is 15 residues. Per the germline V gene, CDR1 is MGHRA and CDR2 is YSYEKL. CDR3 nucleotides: TGCGCCAGCAGCCAGGTAGCGGGGAGCTCCTACGAGCAGTACTTC. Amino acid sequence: CASSQVAGSSYEQYF.

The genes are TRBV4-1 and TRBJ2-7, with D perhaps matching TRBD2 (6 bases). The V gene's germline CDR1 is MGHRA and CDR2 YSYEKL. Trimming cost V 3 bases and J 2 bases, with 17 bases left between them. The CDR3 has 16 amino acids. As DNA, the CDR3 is TGCGCCAGCAGCCAGGAACAGCGGGTAAAAACCTACGAGCAGTACTTC. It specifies CASSQEQRVKTYEQYF.

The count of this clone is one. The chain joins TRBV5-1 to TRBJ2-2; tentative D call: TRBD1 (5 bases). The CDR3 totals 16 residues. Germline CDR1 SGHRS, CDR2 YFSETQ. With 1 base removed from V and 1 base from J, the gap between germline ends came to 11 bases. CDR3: CASSLLGQGNTGELFF. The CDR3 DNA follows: TGCGCCAGCAGCTTGTTAGGGCAGGGGAACACCGGGGAGCTGTTTTTT. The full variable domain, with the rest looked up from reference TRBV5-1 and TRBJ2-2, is KAGVTQTPRYLIKTRGQQVTLSCSPISGHRSVSWYQQTPGQGLQFLFEYFSETQRNKGNFPGRFSGRQFSNSRSEMNVSTLELGDSALYLCASSLLGQGNTGELFFGEGSRLTVL.

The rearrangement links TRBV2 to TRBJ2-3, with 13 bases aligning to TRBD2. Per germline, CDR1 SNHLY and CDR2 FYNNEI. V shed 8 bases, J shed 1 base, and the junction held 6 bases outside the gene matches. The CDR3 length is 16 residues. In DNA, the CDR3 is TGTGCCAGCGGCTCGGGGACTAGCGGGGGCACAGATACGCAGTATTTT. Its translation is CASGSGTSGGTDTQYF. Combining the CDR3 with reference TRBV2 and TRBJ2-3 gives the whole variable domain EPEVTQTPSHQVTQMGQEVILRCVPISNHLYFYWYRQILGQKVEFLVSFYNNEISEKSEIFDDQFSVERPDGSNFTLKIRSTKLEDSAMYFCASGSGTSGGTDTQYFGPGTRLTVL.

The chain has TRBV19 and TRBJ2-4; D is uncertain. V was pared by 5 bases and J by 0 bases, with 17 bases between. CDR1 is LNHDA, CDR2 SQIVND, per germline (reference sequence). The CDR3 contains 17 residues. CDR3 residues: CASSPVGVTGAKNIQYF. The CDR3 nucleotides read TGTGCCAGTAGTCCCGTTGGAGTCACGGGAGCCAAAAACATTCAGTACTTC.

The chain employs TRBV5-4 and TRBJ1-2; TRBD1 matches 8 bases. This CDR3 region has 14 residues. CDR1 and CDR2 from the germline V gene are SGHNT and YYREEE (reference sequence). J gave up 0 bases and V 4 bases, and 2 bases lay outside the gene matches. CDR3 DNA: TGTGCCAGCAGCGCGACAGGGGCTAACTATGGCTACACCTTC. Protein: CASSATGANYGYTF.